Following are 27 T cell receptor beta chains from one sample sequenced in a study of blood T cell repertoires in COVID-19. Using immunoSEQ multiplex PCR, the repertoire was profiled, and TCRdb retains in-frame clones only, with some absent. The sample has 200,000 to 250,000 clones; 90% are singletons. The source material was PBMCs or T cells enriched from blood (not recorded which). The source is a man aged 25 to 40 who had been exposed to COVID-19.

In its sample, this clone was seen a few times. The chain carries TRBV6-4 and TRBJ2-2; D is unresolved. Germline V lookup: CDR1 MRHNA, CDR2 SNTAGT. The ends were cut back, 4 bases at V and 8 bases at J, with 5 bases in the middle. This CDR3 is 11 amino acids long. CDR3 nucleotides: TGTGCCAGCAGTGGCGGTGGGGAGCTGTTTTTT. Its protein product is CASSGGGELFF.

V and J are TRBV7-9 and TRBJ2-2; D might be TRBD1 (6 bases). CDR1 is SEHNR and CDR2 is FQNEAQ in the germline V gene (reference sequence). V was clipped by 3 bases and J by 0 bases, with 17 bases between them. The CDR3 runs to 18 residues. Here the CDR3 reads CASSFEQGMNANTGELFF. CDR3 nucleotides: TGTGCCAGCAGCTTCGAACAGGGAATGAACGCGAACACCGGGGAGCTGTTTTTT.

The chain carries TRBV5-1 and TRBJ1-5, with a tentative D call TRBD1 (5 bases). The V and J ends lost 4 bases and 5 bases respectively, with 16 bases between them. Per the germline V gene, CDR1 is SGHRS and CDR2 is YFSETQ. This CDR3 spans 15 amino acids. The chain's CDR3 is CASSLLGLPDQPQHF. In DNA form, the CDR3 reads TGCGCCAGCAGCCTACTGGGACTTCCGGATCAGCCCCAGCATTTT.

CDR3 coding DNA: TGCGCCAGCAGCCAAGAGGGCCTTAACTATGGCTACACCTTC. Its translation: CASSQEGLNYGYTF. The V and J genes are TRBV4-1 and TRBJ1-2; D is unresolved. The CDR3 sequence is 14 residues long. The germline V gene encodes CDR1 MGHRA and CDR2 YSYEKL. The V gene lost 0 bases and the J gene lost 1 base, with 6 bases spanning the gap.

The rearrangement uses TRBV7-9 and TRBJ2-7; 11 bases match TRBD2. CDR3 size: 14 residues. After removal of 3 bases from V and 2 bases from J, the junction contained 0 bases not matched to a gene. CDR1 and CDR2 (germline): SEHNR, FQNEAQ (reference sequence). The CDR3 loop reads CASSFSGGAYEQYF. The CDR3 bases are TGTGCCAGCAGCTTTAGCGGGGGGGCCTACGAGCAGTACTTC.

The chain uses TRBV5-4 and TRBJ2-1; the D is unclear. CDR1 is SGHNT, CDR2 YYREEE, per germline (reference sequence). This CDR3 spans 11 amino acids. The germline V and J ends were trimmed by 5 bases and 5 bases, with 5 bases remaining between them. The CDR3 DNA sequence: TGTGCCAGCAGTAGAGACAATGAGCAGTTCTTC. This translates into CASSRDNEQFF.

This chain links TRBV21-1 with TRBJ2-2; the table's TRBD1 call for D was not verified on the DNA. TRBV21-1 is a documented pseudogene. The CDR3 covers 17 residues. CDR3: CASSSKQGARVTGELFF. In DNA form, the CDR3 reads TGTGCCAGCAGCAGTAAACAGGGGGCAAGGGTCACCGGGGAGCTGTTTTTT.

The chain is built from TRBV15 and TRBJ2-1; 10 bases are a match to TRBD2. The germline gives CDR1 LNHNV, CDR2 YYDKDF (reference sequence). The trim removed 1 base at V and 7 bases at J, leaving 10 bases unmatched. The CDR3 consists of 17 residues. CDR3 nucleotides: TGTGCCACCAGCAGAGCCCCCACTAGCGGGGTAGGGAATGAGCAGTTCTTC. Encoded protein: CATSRAPTSGVGNEQFF.

CDR3 region: CASSQERRDNEQFF. CDR3 coding DNA: TGCGCCAGCAGCCAGGAGCGACGGGACAATGAGCAGTTCTTC. The rearrangement links TRBV4-1 to TRBJ2-1; D is uncertain. The CDR3 runs 14 residues. Trimming removed 3 bases at V and 5 bases at J, with 11 bases between. Germline V gene data show CDR1 as MGHRA and CDR2 as YSYEKL.

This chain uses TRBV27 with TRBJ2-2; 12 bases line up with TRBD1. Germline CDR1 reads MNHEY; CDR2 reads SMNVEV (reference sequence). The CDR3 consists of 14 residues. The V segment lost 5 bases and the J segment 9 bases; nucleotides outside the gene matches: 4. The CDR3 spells CASSPGTGGRELFF. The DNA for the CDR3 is TGTGCCAGCAGTCCTGGGACAGGGGGCCGGGAGCTGTTTTTT.

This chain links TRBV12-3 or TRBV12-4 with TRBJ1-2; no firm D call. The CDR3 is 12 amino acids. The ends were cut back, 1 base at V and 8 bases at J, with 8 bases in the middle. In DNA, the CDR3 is TGTGCCAGCAGTTTAGGCCCCCGGGGCTACACCTTC. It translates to CASSLGPRGYTF.

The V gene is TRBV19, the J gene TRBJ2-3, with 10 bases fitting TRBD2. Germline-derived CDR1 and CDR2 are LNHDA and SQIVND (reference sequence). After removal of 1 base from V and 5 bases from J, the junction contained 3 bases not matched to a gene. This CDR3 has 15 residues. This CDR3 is CASSIGQRGGDTQYF. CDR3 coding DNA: TGTGCCAGTAGTATAGGCCAGCGGGGGGGAGATACGCAGTATTTT.

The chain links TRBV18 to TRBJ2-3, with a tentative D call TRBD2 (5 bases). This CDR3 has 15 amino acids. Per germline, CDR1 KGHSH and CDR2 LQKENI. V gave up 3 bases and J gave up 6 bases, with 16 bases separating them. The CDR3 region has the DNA TGTGCCAGCTCACCCCCGGACTTACCATGGGATACGCAGTATTTT. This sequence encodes CASSPPDLPWDTQYF.

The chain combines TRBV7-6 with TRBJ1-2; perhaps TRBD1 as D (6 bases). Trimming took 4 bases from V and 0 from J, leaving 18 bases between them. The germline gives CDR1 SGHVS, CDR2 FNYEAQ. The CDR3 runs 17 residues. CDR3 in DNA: TGTGCCAGCAGCTCAAACAGACCGGGACACTCTAACTATGGCTACACCTTC. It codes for CASSSNRPGHSNYGYTF. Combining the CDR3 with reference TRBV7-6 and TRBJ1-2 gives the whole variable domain GAGVSQSPRYKVTKRGQDVALRCDPISGHVSLYWYRQALGQGPEFLTYFNYEAQQDKSGLPNDRFSAERPEGSISTLTIQRTEQRDSAMYRCASSSNRPGHSNYGYTFGSGTRLTVV.

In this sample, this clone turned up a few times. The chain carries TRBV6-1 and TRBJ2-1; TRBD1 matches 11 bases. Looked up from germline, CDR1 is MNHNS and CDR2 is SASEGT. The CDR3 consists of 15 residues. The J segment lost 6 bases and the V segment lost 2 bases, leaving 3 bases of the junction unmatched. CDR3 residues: CASSELDRGLNEQFF. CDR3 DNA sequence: TGTGCCAGCAGTGAATTGGACAGGGGGCTCAATGAGCAGTTCTTC.

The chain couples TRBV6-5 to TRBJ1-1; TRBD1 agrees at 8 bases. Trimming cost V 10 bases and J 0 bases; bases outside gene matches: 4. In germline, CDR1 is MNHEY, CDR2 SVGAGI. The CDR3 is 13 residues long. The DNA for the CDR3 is TGTGCCACCCGGACAGGGCTGAACACTGAAGCTTTCTTT. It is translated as CATRTGLNTEAFF.

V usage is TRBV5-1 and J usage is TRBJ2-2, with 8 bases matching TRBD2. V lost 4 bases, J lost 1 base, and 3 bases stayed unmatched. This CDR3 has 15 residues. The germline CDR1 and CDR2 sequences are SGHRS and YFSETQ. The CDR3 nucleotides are TGCGCCAGCAGCGAGGGACTAGAGAACACCGGGGAGCTGTTTTTT. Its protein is CASSEGLENTGELFF.

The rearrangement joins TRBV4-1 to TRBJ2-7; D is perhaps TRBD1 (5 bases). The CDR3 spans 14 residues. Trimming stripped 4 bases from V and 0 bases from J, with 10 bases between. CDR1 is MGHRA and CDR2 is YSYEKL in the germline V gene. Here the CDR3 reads CASSLRQTSYEQYF. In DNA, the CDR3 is TGCGCCAGCAGCCTCCGACAGACCTCCTACGAGCAGTACTTC.

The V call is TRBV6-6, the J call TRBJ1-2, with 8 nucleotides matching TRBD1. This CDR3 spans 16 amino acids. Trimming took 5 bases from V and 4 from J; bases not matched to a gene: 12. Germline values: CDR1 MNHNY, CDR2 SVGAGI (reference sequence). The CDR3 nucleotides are TGTGCCAGCAGTACGACCGGGACAGGCCTAAGCTATGGCTACACCTTC. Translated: CASSTTGTGLSYGYTF.

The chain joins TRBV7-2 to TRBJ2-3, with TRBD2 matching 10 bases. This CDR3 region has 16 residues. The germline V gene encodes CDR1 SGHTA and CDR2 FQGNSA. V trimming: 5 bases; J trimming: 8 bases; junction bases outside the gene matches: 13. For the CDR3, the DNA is TGTGCCAGCAGCCCGCGAGTAGCGGGGGGTCAGGGTACGCAGTATTTT. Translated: CASSPRVAGGQGTQYF.

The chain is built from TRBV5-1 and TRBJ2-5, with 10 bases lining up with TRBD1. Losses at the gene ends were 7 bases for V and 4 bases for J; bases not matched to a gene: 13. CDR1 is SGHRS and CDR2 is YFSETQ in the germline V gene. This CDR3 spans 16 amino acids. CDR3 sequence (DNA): TGCGCCAGCCACGAAGGACAGGGGGTCGTAAGAGAGACCCAGTACTTC. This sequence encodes CASHEGQGVVRETQYF.

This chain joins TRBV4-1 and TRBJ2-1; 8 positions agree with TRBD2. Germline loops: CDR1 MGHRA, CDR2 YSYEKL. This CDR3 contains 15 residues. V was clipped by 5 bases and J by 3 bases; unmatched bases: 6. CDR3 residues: CASSFPGLDYNEQFF. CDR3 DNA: TGCGCCAGCAGCTTCCCGGGACTAGACTACAATGAGCAGTTCTTC.

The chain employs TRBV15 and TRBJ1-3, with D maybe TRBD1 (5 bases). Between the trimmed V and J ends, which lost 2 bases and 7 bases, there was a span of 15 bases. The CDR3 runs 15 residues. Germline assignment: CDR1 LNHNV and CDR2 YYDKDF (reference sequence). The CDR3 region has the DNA TGTGCCACCAGCAGACCGTCCAGGGAGGGGAACACCATATATTTT. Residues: CATSRPSREGNTIYF. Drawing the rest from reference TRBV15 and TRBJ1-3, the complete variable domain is DAMVIQNPRYQVTQFGKPVTLSCSQTLNHNVMYWYQQKSSQAPKLLFHYYDKDFNNEADTPDNFQSRRPNTSFCFLDIRSPGLGDTAMYLCATSRPSREGNTIYFGEGSWLTVV.

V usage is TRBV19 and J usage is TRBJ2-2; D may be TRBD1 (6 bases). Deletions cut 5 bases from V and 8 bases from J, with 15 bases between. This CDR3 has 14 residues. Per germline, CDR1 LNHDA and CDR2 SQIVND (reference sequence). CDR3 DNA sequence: TGTGCCAGTAGTTCCTGGACAGCCACAGGGGAGCTGTTTTTT. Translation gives CASSSWTATGELFF.

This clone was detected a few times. The CDR3 spells CASRGTANTGELFF. The CDR3 DNA reads TGCGCCAGCAGGGGGACAGCGAACACCGGGGAGCTGTTTTTT. The gene calls are TRBV10-1 and TRBJ2-2; 7 positions match TRBD1. This CDR3 is 14 amino acids long. Germline lookup yields CDR1 WNHNN and CDR2 SYGVQD (reference sequence). Germline trimming cut 6 bases from V and 0 bases from J; bases unmatched to any gene: 1.

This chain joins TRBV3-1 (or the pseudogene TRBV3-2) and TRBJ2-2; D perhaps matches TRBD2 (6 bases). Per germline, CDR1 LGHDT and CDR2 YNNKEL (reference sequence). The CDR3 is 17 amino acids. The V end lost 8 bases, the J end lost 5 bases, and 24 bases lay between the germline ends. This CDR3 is CASRVSGGASGTGELFF. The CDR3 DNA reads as TGTGCCAGCCGTGTCTCCGGCGGGGCCTCGGGGACCGGGGAGCTGTTTTTT.

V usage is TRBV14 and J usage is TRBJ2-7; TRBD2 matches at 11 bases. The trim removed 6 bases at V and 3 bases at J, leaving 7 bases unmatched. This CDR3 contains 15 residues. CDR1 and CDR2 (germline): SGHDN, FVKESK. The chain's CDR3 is CASSLSGGVNYEQYF. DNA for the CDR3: TGTGCCAGCAGTCTTAGCGGGGGGGTCAACTACGAGCAGTACTTC.